This T cell receptor beta chain came from a study of cytomegalovirus exposure and HLA in healthy donors. The J segment lost 2 bases and the V segment lost 2 bases, leaving 6 bases of the junction unmatched. CDR1 and CDR2 from the germline V gene are MGHDK and SYGVNS. There are 15 residues in the CDR3. Produced via immunoSEQ multiplex PCR; TCRdb's table is partial and in-frame only. Here the sample spans 200,000 or so clones, 88% being singletons. On this clone itself: The antigen is unknown.

General observations from the study: Researchers reported that three CMV-associated chains were confirmed in vitro as CMV antigen-specific. The listing of approximately 160 TCR beta chains classed them as cytomegalovirus-associated. Reported performance of the classifier showed diagnosis of cytomegalovirus status with high specificity and sensitivity.

The rearrangement uses TRBV25-1 and TRBJ2-7; TRBD2 aligns across 7 bases. Material: PBMCs. The sequence was collected from a young woman in good health and CMV-seronegative. CDR3 sequence reads: CASSEDRDYPYEQYF. The CDR3 coding sequence is TGTGCCAGCAGTGAAGATAGGGACTACCCCTACGAGCAGTACTTC.